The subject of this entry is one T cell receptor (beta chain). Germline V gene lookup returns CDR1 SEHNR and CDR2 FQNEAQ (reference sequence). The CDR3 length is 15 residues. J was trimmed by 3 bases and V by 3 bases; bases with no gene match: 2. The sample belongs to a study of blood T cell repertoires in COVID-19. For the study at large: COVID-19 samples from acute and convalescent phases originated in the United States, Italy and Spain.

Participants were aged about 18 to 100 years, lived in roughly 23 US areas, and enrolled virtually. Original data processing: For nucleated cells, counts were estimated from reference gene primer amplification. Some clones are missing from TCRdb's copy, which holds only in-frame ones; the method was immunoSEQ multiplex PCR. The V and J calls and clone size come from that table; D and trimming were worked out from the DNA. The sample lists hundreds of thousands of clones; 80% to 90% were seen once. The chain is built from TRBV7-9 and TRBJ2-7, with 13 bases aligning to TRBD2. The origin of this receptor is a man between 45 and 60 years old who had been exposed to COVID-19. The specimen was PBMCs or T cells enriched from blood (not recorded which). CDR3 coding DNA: TGTGCCAGCAGCTTCGGACTAGCGGGGGACTACGAGCAGTACTTC. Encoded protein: CASSFGLAGDYEQYF.